These 29 T cell receptor beta chains came from one sample sequenced in a study of T cells after yellow fever vaccination. Via MiXCR, TCRdb re-called the 5' RACE reads, giving one row per CDR3 protein. The table records 100,000 to 150,000 distinct CDR3 sequences, 6.5% to 8% of them present only once. The material sequenced was CD4+ T cells sorted from PBMCs, taken less than 11 days after the first yellow fever vaccination. The source is a man aged 18 to 30 who received the YFV17D yellow fever vaccine.

This clonotype came up once. The chain employs TRBV18 and TRBJ1-1; D gene uncertain. V was shortened by 2 bases and J by 2 bases, with 15 bases between the two germline ends. Looked up from germline, CDR1 is KGHSH and CDR2 is LQKENI. This CDR3 comprises 16 residues. Here the CDR3 reads CASSPGSRSLNTEAFF. The CDR3, as DNA: TGTGCCAGCTCACCAGGGAGCAGAAGTTTAAACACTGAAGCTTTCTTT.

This clonotype showed up many times. This chain links TRBV6-5 with TRBJ2-7, with 10 bases that match TRBD1. Germline V gene sequence: CDR1 MNHEY, CDR2 SVGAGI. V trimming: 6 bases; J trimming: 4 bases; junction bases outside the gene matches: 6. The CDR3 is 14 residues long. The CDR3, as DNA: TGTGCCAGCAGATCGCGGACAGGGGGTTACGAGCAGTACGTC. It translates to CASRSRTGGYEQYV.

In this sample, this clonotype turned up many times. The chain links TRBV25-1 to TRBJ2-1; TRBD1 aligns across 9 bases. V lost 6 bases and J lost 1; bases outside the gene matches: 7. Germline lookup yields CDR1 MGHDK and CDR2 SYGVNS. This CDR3 is 16 amino acids long. As DNA, the CDR3 is TGTGCCAGCAGCGCCACAGGGGGCGGATCCTACAATGAGCAGTTCTTC. Protein product: CASSATGGGSYNEQFF.

This clonotype showed up many times. The V and J genes are TRBV14 and TRBJ1-1; D ambiguous. Germline lookup yields CDR1 SGHDN and CDR2 FVKESK. With 1 base removed from V and 4 bases from J, the gap between germline ends came to 10 bases. The CDR3 is 14 residues long. Here the CDR3 reads CASSQARVRTEAFF. DNA of the CDR3: TGTGCCAGCAGCCAAGCCCGGGTCCGCACTGAAGCTTTCTTT. The full variable domain, completed using reference TRBV14 and TRBJ1-1, is EAGVTQFPSHSVIEKGQTVTLRCDPISGHDNLYWYRRVMGKEIKFLLHFVKESKQDESGMPNNRFLAERTGGTYSTLKVQPAELEDSGVYFCASSQARVRTEAFFGQGTRLTVV.

This clonotype was recorded many times. The chain is built from TRBV24-1 and TRBJ2-1; no clear D. V dropped 0 bases and J dropped 13 bases, with 15 bases sitting between them. This CDR3 has 14 residues. Per germline, CDR1 KGHDR and CDR2 SFDVKD. CDR3 in DNA: TGTGCCACCAGTGATTTGCAGCTGGGTGAGACCCAGTTCTTC. Residues: CATSDLQLGETQFF.

At least ten counts were recorded for this clonotype. This rearrangement joins TRBV10-3 to TRBJ1-5; TRBD1 matches at 7 bases. In germline, CDR1 is ENHRY, CDR2 SYGVKD. Germline trimming cut 2 bases from V and 2 bases from J; bases unmatched to any gene: 0. The CDR3 spans 14 residues. The CDR3: CAISEDRGNQPQHF. CDR3 coding DNA: TGTGCCATCAGTGAGGACAGGGGCAATCAGCCCCAGCATTTT.

This sequence joins TRBV5-1 and TRBJ1-2, with TRBD1 identical over 8 bases. Trimming removed 3 bases from V and 8 bases from J; junction bases left unmatched: 9. The CDR3 runs 14 residues. CDR1 is SGHRS, CDR2 YFSETQ, per germline. CDR3 nucleotides: TGCGCCAGCAGCTCGGACAGGACAGGGAAGGGCTACACCTTC. Protein: CASSSDRTGKGYTF.

This clonotype was detected a few times. CDR3: CASSKALGRTTYNEQFF. In nucleotides, the CDR3 is TGTGCCAGCAGCAAAGCGCTGGGGAGGACAACTTACAATGAGCAGTTCTTC. The V call is TRBV21-1, the J call TRBJ2-1; the table's D call TRBD2 went unverified against the DNA. TRBV21-1 is a pseudogene. The CDR3 extends over 17 amino acids.

This clonotype has a count of ten or more. The V call is TRBV20-1, the J call TRBJ2-5, with D uncertain. V lost 1 base and J 5 bases, leaving 17 bases between the germline ends. The V gene's germline CDR1 is DFQATT and CDR2 SNEGSKA (reference sequence). This CDR3 is 15 amino acids long. In DNA form, the CDR3 reads TGCAGTGCTAGAGTATTCGTTGCGGTCCGGGAGACCCAGTACTTC. It codes for CSARVFVAVRETQYF.

The rearrangement links TRBV6-5 to TRBJ1-6, with 7 bases identical to TRBD1. The V segment lost 0 bases and the J segment 6 bases; nucleotides outside the gene matches: 8. Germline lookup yields CDR1 MNHEY and CDR2 SVGAGI. This CDR3 contains 17 residues. The CDR3 reads CASSYSIVGQLNSPLHF. The CDR3, as DNA: TGTGCCAGCAGTTACTCGATAGTGGGACAGCTTAATTCACCCCTCCACTTT.

Many counts were recorded for this clonotype. The chain has TRBV20-1 and TRBJ1-1, with a weak D call TRBD1 (5 bases). This CDR3 is built from 16 residues. Germline V CDR1 and CDR2: DFQATT, SNEGSKA (reference sequence). V shed 2 bases and J shed 2 bases, with 18 bases lying between them. CDR3 loop: CSARLPLTDLNTEAFF. CDR3 sequence (DNA): TGCAGTGCTAGACTCCCCTTGACAGATCTCAACACTGAAGCTTTCTTT.

This clonotype was counted ten times or more. The chain links TRBV2 to TRBJ2-3; no clear D gene. V was trimmed by 2 bases and J by 6 bases, leaving 3 bases between them. The CDR3 sequence is 11 residues long. Germline-derived CDR1 and CDR2 are SNHLY and FYNNEI. The CDR3 region is CASSELDTQYF. The CDR3 DNA follows: TGTGCCAGCAGTGAATTGGATACGCAGTATTTT.

This clonotype was seen ten or more times. The rearrangement joins TRBV29-1 to TRBJ2-1, with 10 bases fitting TRBD2. The germline V gene encodes CDR1 SQVTM and CDR2 ANQGSEA. Unmatched junction bases numbered 2, after V lost 6 bases and J lost 0 bases. This CDR3 is 14 amino acids long. CDR3 coding DNA: TGCAGCGTGGGACTAGCGCACTCCTACAATGAGCAGTTCTTC. Protein: CSVGLAHSYNEQFF.

This clonotype was seen many times. The chain employs TRBV5-1 and TRBJ2-7; D possibly corresponds to TRBD1 (6 bases). CDR3 length equals 17 residues. The germline gives CDR1 SGHRS, CDR2 YFSETQ. Deletions cut 4 bases from V and 6 bases from J, with 26 bases between. The CDR3 region has the DNA TGCGCCAGCAGCCAAAGTCCGGTCCCGGGACAAACGGCCGAGCAGTACTTC. Protein: CASSQSPVPGQTAEQYF.

This clonotype was counted many times. The chain is built from TRBV5-1 and TRBJ1-2; 8 bases line up with TRBD1. This CDR3 has 16 amino acids. V was pared by 0 bases and J by 1 base, with 5 bases of the junction left unmatched. The germline gives CDR1 SGHRS, CDR2 YFSETQ. The CDR3 sequence: CASSLDGQGYNYGYTF. The CDR3 nucleotides read TGCGCCAGCAGCTTGGATGGACAGGGTTATAACTATGGCTACACCTTC.

This clonotype was picked up many times. The chain combines TRBV18 with TRBJ1-1; D unclear. Germline V gene lookup returns CDR1 KGHSH and CDR2 LQKENI. This CDR3 region has 12 residues. V lost 3 bases and J 4 bases, leaving 6 bases between the germline ends. The CDR3 coding sequence is TGTGCCAGCTCACCCAAGGGCACTGAAGCTTTCTTT. Residues: CASSPKGTEAFF. The complete variable domain, with remaining parts taken from reference TRBV18 and TRBJ1-1, reads NAGVMQNPRHLVRRRGQEARLRCSPMKGHSHVYWYRQLPEEGLKFMVYLQKENIIDESGMPKERFSAEFPKEGPSILRIQQVVRGDSAAYFCASSPKGTEAFFGQGTRLTVV.

Ten or more counts support this clonotype. The genes are TRBV4-2 and TRBJ1-1; perhaps TRBD1 as D (6 bases). Germline loops: CDR1 LGHNA, CDR2 YNFKEQ. The CDR3 is made up of 17 amino acids. Deletions cut 0 bases from V and 1 base from J, with 15 bases between. This CDR3 is CASSQDLTTGANTEAFF. The CDR3 coding sequence is TGTGCCAGCAGCCAAGATCTTACGACAGGAGCGAACACTGAAGCTTTCTTT.

This clonotype was seen ten or more times. The CDR3 protein is CSARRTGTPFFKAFF. CDR3 DNA sequence: TGCAGTGCAAGAAGGACAGGGACACCGTTCTTTAAAGCTTTCTTT. The chain combines TRBV20-1 with TRBJ1-1, with 8 positions matching TRBD1. The V segment lost 6 bases and the J segment 9 bases; nucleotides outside the gene matches: 18. The CDR3 has 15 residues. The V gene's germline CDR1 is DFQATT and CDR2 SNEGSKA (reference sequence).

The rearrangement uses TRBV20-1 and TRBJ2-5; D remains ambiguous. Germline-derived CDR1 and CDR2 are DFQATT and SNEGSKA (reference sequence). The CDR3 is made up of 13 amino acids. V gave up 4 bases and J gave up 0 bases, with 9 bases separating them. The CDR3 sequence is CSAKGGYQETQYF. For the CDR3, the DNA is TGCAGTGCTAAGGGCGGATACCAAGAGACCCAGTACTTC.

The table lists this clonotype with many counts. V gene TRBV18 combines with J gene TRBJ1-2; the D is unclear. Germline CDR1 reads KGHSH; CDR2 reads LQKENI. There are 14 residues in the CDR3. V was clipped by 3 bases and J by 7 bases, with 15 bases between them. This chain's CDR3 is CASSPGRPPVGYTF. The CDR3 DNA follows: TGTGCCAGCTCACCCGGCAGGCCCCCGGTTGGCTACACCTTC.

This clonotype was detected many times. V is TRBV7-2 and J is TRBJ2-1, with a weak D call TRBD2 (5 bases). The germline V and J ends were trimmed by 4 bases and 2 bases, with 12 bases remaining between them. This CDR3 has 15 amino acids. CDR1 SGHTA and CDR2 FQGNSA come from the germline V gene. CDR3 in amino acids: CASSSAVGTYNEQFF. The CDR3 region has the DNA TGTGCCAGCAGCTCAGCGGTGGGCACCTACAATGAGCAGTTCTTC.

This clonotype was counted ten times or more. V gene TRBV29-1 combines with J gene TRBJ2-5; TRBD2 matches at 10 bases. Germline loops: CDR1 SQVTM, CDR2 ANQGSEA. This CDR3 contains 12 residues. V lost 4 bases and J lost 4; bases outside the gene matches: 0. The CDR3 coding sequence is TGCAGCGTTGGGACTAGCGGAGAGACCCAGTACTTC. Amino acid sequence: CSVGTSGETQYF. The variable domain in full, with the rest retrieved from reference TRBV29-1 and TRBJ2-5, is SAVISQKPSRDICQRGTSLTIQCQVDSQVTMMFWYRQQPGQSLTLIATANQGSEATYESGFVIDKFPISRPNLTFSTLTVSNMSPEDSSIYLCSVGTSGETQYFGPGTRLLVL.

The table lists this clonotype with a count of one. The chain's CDR3 is CSARQDDQETQYF. In DNA, the CDR3 is TGCAGTGCTAGACAGGATGACCAAGAGACCCAGTACTTC. The chain recombines TRBV20-1 with TRBJ2-5, with unresolved D. Germline V CDR1 and CDR2: DFQATT, SNEGSKA (reference sequence). The CDR3 loop spans 13 amino acids. V was pared by 2 bases and J by 0 bases, with 7 bases between.

This clonotype has at least ten counts. The chain links TRBV4-3 to TRBJ2-2; possibly TRBD1 for D (6 bases). Trimming cost V 3 bases and J 0 bases, with 14 bases left between them. CDR1 and CDR2 from the germline V gene are LGHNA and YSLEER. The CDR3 is 17 residues long. The CDR3: CASSQNPGQSNTGELFF. As DNA, the CDR3 is TGCGCCAGCAGCCAGAACCCGGGACAATCGAACACCGGGGAGCTGTTTTTT.

This clonotype was detected many times. The rearrangement joins TRBV27 to TRBJ2-5; no reliable D call. The ends were cut back, 10 bases at V and 5 bases at J, with 20 bases in the middle. The CDR3 extends over 14 amino acids. Germline loops: CDR1 MNHEY, CDR2 SMNVEV (reference sequence). As DNA, the CDR3 is TGTGCCATCAGAAGAATTAGTCAGTATGAGACCCAGTACTTC. Its translation: CAIRRISQYETQYF.

This clonotype was counted ten times or more. The genes are TRBV20-1 and TRBJ2-7; D perhaps matches TRBD1 (5 bases). CDR3 length: 14 amino acids. Trimming took 5 bases from V and 2 from J, leaving 16 bases between them. Germline V gives CDR1 DFQATT, CDR2 SNEGSKA (reference sequence). The CDR3 protein is CSAHGVRDTYEQYF. The CDR3 bases are TGCAGTGCTCATGGGGTCAGGGATACCTACGAGCAGTACTTC.

This clonotype was observed many times. This chain uses TRBV12-3 or TRBV12-4 with TRBJ1-5; 8 bases line up with TRBD1. After removal of 5 bases from V and 1 base from J, the junction contained 4 bases not matched to a gene. The CDR3 has 15 residues. The CDR3 is CASSAQGASNQPQHF. The CDR3 DNA follows: TGTGCCAGCAGTGCGCAGGGGGCGAGCAATCAGCCCCAGCATTTT.

As for this clonotype: A much bigger clone sits one base away, suggesting this may be a read error. The J gene is TRBJ2-1, the V gene TRBV6-2 or TRBV6-3; 9 bases match TRBD2. Germline V gene data show CDR1 as MNHEY and CDR2 as SVGEGT. The CDR3 runs 15 residues. V shed 2 bases, J shed 4 bases, and the junction held 3 bases outside the gene matches. The CDR3 loop is CASSYLAGKYNEQFF. CDR3 DNA: TGTGCCAGCAGTTACCTAGCGGGGAAATACAATGAGCAGTTCTTC.

The genes are TRBV6-5 and TRBJ2-7, with TRBD1 as a possible D gene (9 bases). The CDR3 has 16 amino acids. Germline V gene sequence: CDR1 MNHEY, CDR2 SVGAGI. Trimming left V 4 bases short and J 4 bases short, with 20 bases between. The CDR3 region has the DNA TGTGCCAGCAGTTTCCTAACAGGGGGCGGGGGGTACGAGCAGTACTTC. Translating gives CASSFLTGGGGYEQYF.